This T cell receptor beta chain was sequenced for a study of T cells in women clearing cervical HPV infection. About the study: Blood came at first lesion visit for cases, post-clearance for controls. Case blood was drawn a median approximately 150 days after lesion detection.

The assay was immunoSEQ multiplex PCR, and TCRdb's table has in-frame clones only and misses some. The clone table shows some 16,000 clones, with the ten largest holding 7.2%. Germline CDR1 SGHTA, CDR2 FQGNSA. V shed 4 bases, J shed 5 bases, and the junction held 1 base outside the gene matches. The CDR3 is 13 residues long. Study-level results: Unknown T-cell numbers per sample may underlie the richness differences. CIN3+ cases had significantly higher TCR repertoire richness than controls, but evenness did not differ.

Considering frequency, this clone is medium-sized (0.01 to 0.1%). Its matching antigen is unknown. The CDR3 goes on 3 residues after the read ends, and that part is filled in from the germline J gene. The chain uses TRBV7-2 and TRBJ2-5; the match to TRBD2 covers 10 bases. The TCR sequence derives from a woman between 18 and 69 years old with a cervical HPV16 infection that either progressed to CIN3+ or cleared (not recorded which). Sequencing was performed on blood buffy coat. The CDR3 DNA, read in part, is TGTGCCAGCAGCTCGGGACTAGCGGAGACC. Its translation: CASSSGLAET. The full CDR3 protein is CASSSGLAETQYF.